The rows below give T cell receptor beta chains drawn from one sample of a study of T-cell reconstitution after alpha-beta-depleted transplantation in children. TCRdb re-called the PCR reads through MiXCR, storing one row per CDR3 protein. The profile covers approximately 130,000 distinct CDR3 sequences, with about 9.9% appearing a single time and around 24% taken by the ten largest. The sample here was PBMCs, mostly from graft donor cells, taken 180 days after TCRalphabeta/CD19-depleted stem cell transplant. These receptor sequences come from a girl less than two years old who had a stem cell transplant for combined immunodeficiency, so the T cells may come from the graft donor. The CDR3 runs from the conserved cysteine through the conserved F or W. D genes are given only for firm matches. Size values are once, few and many counts, or a class for expanded clones, and some rows have none.

j_call clone_size v_call d_call cdr3_aa cdr3_nt
TRBJ2-2 few TRBV10-3 TRBD1 CAIPGQGDTGELFF TGTGCCATTCCGGGACAGGGAGACACCGGGGAGCTGTTTTTT
TRBJ1-6 few TRBV5-1 . CASKATGNNSPLHF TGCGCCAGCAAGGCAACAGGGAATAATTCACCCCTCCACTTT
TRBJ2-5 . TRBV7-2 . CASSLPRPETQYF TGTGCCAGCAGCTTACCACGCCCAGAGACCCAGTACTTC
TRBJ2-1 . TRBV24-1 TRBD2 CATSDWPGGSNEQFF TGTGCCACCAGTGATTGGCCCGGGGGGAGCAATGAGCAGTTCTTC
TRBJ2-5 few TRBV7-2 TRBD2 CASSAGGETQYF TGTGCCAGCAGCGCGGGAGGGGAGACCCAGTACTTC
TRBJ2-2 . TRBV10-3 . CAISALGINTGELFF TGTGCCATCAGTGCGTTGGGAATCAACACCGGGGAGCTGTTTTTT
TRBJ2-3 . TRBV4-3 TRBD2 CASSPGLAETDTQYF TGCGCCAGCAGCCCAGGTCTAGCGGAAACAGATACGCAGTATTTT
TRBJ1-1 few TRBV5-1 . CASSSVGLLNTEAFF TGCGCCAGCAGCTCTGTAGGACTGCTGAACACTGAAGCTTTCTTT
TRBJ2-5 many TRBV6-1 . CASSEARGQETQYF TGTGCCAGCAGTGAAGCGAGGGGACAAGAGACCCAGTACTTC
TRBJ2-2 many TRBV12-3/TRBV12-4 TRBD1 CASSFGQGKVAGELFF TGTGCCAGCAGTTTTGGACAGGGAAAAGTCGCCGGGGAGCTGTTTTTT
TRBJ2-5 . TRBV15 TRBD2 CATSRDAGGLRGTQYF TGTGCCACCAGCAGAGACGCGGGGGGGCTGCGCGGGACCCAGTACTTC
TRBJ2-1 few TRBV27 TRBD1 CASSVWGQGFNEQFF TGTGCCAGCAGTGTCTGGGGACAGGGTTTCAATGAGCAGTTCTTC
TRBJ2-1 few TRBV19 . CASNAYNEQFF TGTGCCAGCAACGCCTACAATGAGCAGTTCTTC
TRBJ2-3 few TRBV7-2 TRBD1 CASSLSGQPTDTQYF TGTGCCAGCAGCTTATCGGGACAGCCCACAGATACGCAGTATTTT
TRBJ1-2 few TRBV20-1 . CSASFRNYGYTF TGCAGTGCTAGTTTTCGGAACTATGGCTACACCTTC
TRBJ2-3 many TRBV7-2 . CASSLSTATDTQYF TGTGCCAGCAGCTTGTCGACAGCAACAGATACGCAGTATTTT
TRBJ2-7 medium-sized TRBV6-2/TRBV6-3 . CASSQTGPAFGQYF TGTGCCAGCAGCCAGACAGGTCCCGCATTCGGGCAGTACTTC
TRBJ1-2 . TRBV5-5 TRBD1 CASSLVGQSRGYTF TGTGCCAGCAGCTTGGTGGGACAGAGTCGGGGCTACACCTTC
TRBJ2-3 . TRBV12-3/TRBV12-4 TRBD1 CASSLGWTGGANTQYF TGTGCCAGCAGTTTAGGCTGGACAGGTGGGGCTAATACGCAGTATTTT
TRBJ1-2 few TRBV7-2 TRBD1 CASSYPGTGPYGYTF TGTGCCAGCAGCTACCCCGGGACAGGGCCCTATGGCTACACCTTC
TRBJ2-3 . TRBV9 . CASSVSFVGGATDTQYF TGTGCCAGCAGCGTATCGTTTGTGGGGGGGGCGACAGATACGCAGTATTTT
TRBJ2-7 . TRBV18 TRBD1 CASSPLTGASHEQYF TGTGCCAGCTCACCACTGACAGGGGCCTCCCACGAGCAGTACTTC
TRBJ2-1 few TRBV10-3 . CAIGRLTDNEQFF TGTGCCATAGGGAGGTTGACTGACAATGAGCAGTTCTTC
TRBJ2-5 few TRBV12-3/TRBV12-4 TRBD1 CARERGRTAGQYF TGTGCCAGGGAAAGGGGGCGTACTGCGGGCCAGTACTTC
TRBJ2-3 few TRBV7-6 TRBD2 CASSPGRAKDLADTQYF TGTGCCAGCAGCCCCGGGAGGGCGAAGGACCTTGCGGATACGCAGTATTTT
TRBJ1-1 many TRBV29-1 . CSVDRSLNTEAFF TGCAGCGTTGACAGGAGTCTGAACACTGAAGCTTTCTTT
TRBJ2-1 . TRBV11-1 . CASSLAGQGTINEQFF TGTGCCAGCAGCTTAGCAGGGCAGGGGACTATAAATGAGCAGTTCTTC
TRBJ2-5 many TRBV12-3/TRBV12-4 TRBD2 CASSLSGTNIGTQYF TGTGCCAGCAGTCTTAGCGGGACCAACATCGGGACCCAGTACTTC
TRBJ2-2 . TRBV27 TRBD2 CASSSLGLAGGMNTGELFF TGTGCCAGCAGTTCCCTGGGACTAGCGGGAGGCATGAACACCGGGGAGCTGTTTTTT
TRBJ2-4 few TRBV29-1 TRBD2 CSVRSGSGRSKNIQYF TGCAGCGTTCGGAGTGGGAGCGGGAGGTCCAAAAACATTCAGTACTTC
TRBJ1-6 few TRBV20-1 TRBD1 CSARGQGNSPLHF TGCAGTGCTAGAGGACAGGGCAATTCACCCCTCCACTTT
TRBJ2-1 . TRBV14 . CASSPTGPGLGNEQFF TGTGCCAGCAGCCCCACTGGGCCAGGGCTTGGCAATGAGCAGTTCTTT
TRBJ2-1 . TRBV7-9 . CASSSRDTYNEQFF TGTGCCAGCAGCTCCCGGGACACCTACAATGAGCAGTTCTTC
TRBJ2-3 few TRBV6-2/TRBV6-3 TRBD2 CASSYRTSGRSTDTQYF TGTGCCAGCAGTTACCGGACTAGCGGGAGAAGCACAGATACGCAGTATTTT
TRBJ2-1 few TRBV20-1 . CSARPLTPRYNEQFF TGCAGTGCTAGACCTTTGACACCCCGCTACAATGAGCAGTTCTTC
TRBJ1-4 few TRBV30 . CAWSVLQGTAEKLFF TGTGCCTGGAGTGTACTGCAGGGGACTGCTGAAAAACTGTTTTTT
TRBJ1-1 few TRBV10-3 . CAISEVGSSIEAFF TGTGCCATCAGTGAGGTGGGGTCATCGATTGAAGCTTTCTTT
TRBJ2-3 . TRBV20-1 TRBD2 CSADSSGRALDTQYF TGCAGTGCTGACTCTAGCGGGAGGGCCTTGGATACGCAGTATTTT
TRBJ2-1 . TRBV2 TRBD2 CASSRGLAGGPSSYNEQFF TGTGCCAGCAGCAGGGGACTAGCGGGAGGGCCGAGCTCCTACAATGAGCAGTTCTTC
TRBJ2-7 few TRBV20-1 TRBD2 CSASGTSGAEQYF TGCAGTGCCAGCGGGACTAGCGGAGCCGAGCAGTACTTC
TRBJ1-1 . TRBV12-3/TRBV12-4 TRBD1 CASSLGAGTGDTEAFF TGTGCCAGCAGTTTAGGTGCGGGGACAGGGGACACTGAAGCTTTCTTT
TRBJ2-7 . TRBV12-3/TRBV12-4 . CASSPPGFHEQYF TGTGCCAGCAGTCCCCCAGGGTTCCACGAGCAGTACTTC
TRBJ2-3 many TRBV20-1 . CSAIQGRVSTDTQYF TGCAGTGCCATTCAGGGAAGGGTGAGCACAGATACGCAGTATTTT
TRBJ1-5 . TRBV4-2 . CASSQETGMGNQPQHF TGTGCCAGCAGCCAAGAGACGGGTATGGGGAATCAGCCCCAGCATTTT
TRBJ2-1 few TRBV7-8 . CASTLGYNEQFF TGTGCCAGCACCCTAGGGTACAATGAGCAGTTCTTC
TRBJ2-1 . TRBV20-1 . CSARDRLYNEQFF TGCAGTGCTAGAGATCGACTTTACAATGAGCAGTTCTTC
TRBJ2-5 few TRBV25-1 . CATGSPETQYF TGTGCCACCGGATCTCCTGAGACCCAGTACTTC
TRBJ2-7 few TRBV6-5 . CASSYQHSATNEQYF TGTGCCAGCAGTTACCAGCATTCCGCTACCAACGAGCAGTACTTC
TRBJ1-1 few TRBV19 . CASSPRTGEAFF TGTGCCAGTAGTCCCCGCACGGGAGAAGCTTTCTTT